This is a list of T cell receptor beta chains from one sample in a study of early T cells in non-severe SARS-CoV-2 infection. TCRdb independently ran MiXCR on the 5' RACE reads; one entry per CDR3 protein. This sample has approximately 39,000 distinct CDR3 sequences, with around 7% found just once. The sequencing used whole blood, collected at baseline. The receptor source for this set is an adult who was a healthcare worker with PCR-confirmed SARS-CoV-2 infection or an uninfected control (not recorded which). Both conserved end residues are part of each CDR3. Fields, in order: clone size, D gene, J gene, V gene, CDR3 DNA, CDR3 protein. The D gene is left open where the match is weak. Where a row states a size, it is once, few, many or the class of an expanded clone; other rows omit it.

abundance: many
d_gene: -
j_gene: TRBJ2-2
v_gene: TRBV9
CDR3nt: TGTGCCAGCAGCGTAAGGACGAACACCGGGGAGCTGTTTTTT
CDR3aa: CASSVRTNTGELFF

abundance: few
d_gene: -
j_gene: TRBJ1-3
v_gene: TRBV5-1
CDR3nt: TGCGCCAGCAGCTTGGATGTCGGCCGGCTCTCTGGAAACACCATATATTTT
CDR3aa: CASSLDVGRLSGNTIYF

abundance: -
d_gene: TRBD1
j_gene: TRBJ1-2
v_gene: TRBV27
CDR3nt: TGTGCCAGCAGGCGGGACAGGACTAACTATGGCTACACCTTC
CDR3aa: CASRRDRTNYGYTF

abundance: -
d_gene: -
j_gene: TRBJ1-2
v_gene: TRBV3-1
CDR3nt: TGTGCCAGCAGCCAAGATCATCAGGGCCTCTATGGCTACACCTTC
CDR3aa: CASSQDHQGLYGYTF

abundance: few
d_gene: TRBD1
j_gene: TRBJ1-4
v_gene: TRBV6-5
CDR3nt: TGTGCCAGCAGTCCAGGACAGGACCATGCAACTAATGAAAAACTGTTTTTT
CDR3aa: CASSPGQDHATNEKLFF

abundance: many
d_gene: TRBD1
j_gene: TRBJ2-1
v_gene: TRBV18
CDR3nt: TGTGCCAGCTCACCGACGGGACAGAACTACAATGAGCAGTTCTTC
CDR3aa: CASSPTGQNYNEQFF

abundance: -
d_gene: -
j_gene: TRBJ2-1
v_gene: TRBV11-2
CDR3nt: TGTGCCAGCAGCACCCAGGGGACTGAGCAGTTCTTC
CDR3aa: CASSTQGTEQFF

abundance: few
d_gene: -
j_gene: TRBJ1-1
v_gene: TRBV20-1
CDR3nt: TGCAGTGCTAGACGAGTTAACACTGAAGCTTTCTTT
CDR3aa: CSARRVNTEAFF

abundance: many
d_gene: TRBD2
j_gene: TRBJ2-7
v_gene: TRBV4-3
CDR3nt: TGCGCCAGCAGCCTGCACCGGGAGGCCCTCTACGAGCAGTACTTC
CDR3aa: CASSLHREALYEQYF

abundance: many
d_gene: -
j_gene: TRBJ1-6
v_gene: TRBV10-3
CDR3nt: TGTGCCATCAGTGGCCGGGCCGGGGAGGAGTCACCCCTCCACTTT
CDR3aa: CAISGRAGEESPLHF

abundance: many
d_gene: TRBD1
j_gene: TRBJ2-3
v_gene: TRBV12-3/TRBV12-4
CDR3nt: TGTGCCAGCCTTAAATACAGGGGCATCACAGATACGCAGTATTTT
CDR3aa: CASLKYRGITDTQYF

abundance: few
d_gene: TRBD2
j_gene: TRBJ2-3
v_gene: TRBV19
CDR3nt: TGTGCCAGTAGTATCCTAGCGGGAGGGCAAACAGATACGCAGTATTTT
CDR3aa: CASSILAGGQTDTQYF

abundance: few
d_gene: -
j_gene: TRBJ2-5
v_gene: TRBV7-8
CDR3nt: TGTGCCAGCAGCTTTCGAGGGAGCCGTCAAGAGACCCAGTACTTC
CDR3aa: CASSFRGSRQETQYF

abundance: -
d_gene: -
j_gene: TRBJ1-2
v_gene: TRBV19
CDR3nt: TGTGCCAGTAGTATATCATCGTGGGACAACGGCTACACCTTC
CDR3aa: CASSISSWDNGYTF

abundance: many
d_gene: TRBD1
j_gene: TRBJ1-2
v_gene: TRBV4-3
CDR3nt: TGCGCCAGCAGCCAAAAGGACAGGTCCGGTGGCTACACCTTC
CDR3aa: CASSQKDRSGGYTF

abundance: few
d_gene: -
j_gene: TRBJ2-5
v_gene: TRBV30
CDR3nt: TGTGCCTGGAGTGTTCACCGGGGGACCCAGTACTTC
CDR3aa: CAWSVHRGTQYF

abundance: many
d_gene: TRBD2
j_gene: TRBJ2-7
v_gene: TRBV7-9
CDR3nt: TGTGCCAGCAGCCGGACTAGCGTTAACGAGCAGTACTTC
CDR3aa: CASSRTSVNEQYF

abundance: many
d_gene: -
j_gene: TRBJ2-7
v_gene: TRBV20-1
CDR3nt: TGCAGCACAACTAGGGGCGGAATCTACGAGCAGTACTTC
CDR3aa: CSTTRGGIYEQYF

abundance: few
d_gene: TRBD2
j_gene: TRBJ2-3
v_gene: TRBV7-2
CDR3nt: TGTGCCAGCAGCGAGTCTAGCGGGAGGGGAGCGTCAGATACGCAGTATTTT
CDR3aa: CASSESSGRGASDTQYF

abundance: many
d_gene: -
j_gene: TRBJ1-4
v_gene: TRBV5-1
CDR3nt: TGCGCCAGCAGCTCCGGACGGAACCAGGGGAATGAAAAACTGTTTTTT
CDR3aa: CASSSGRNQGNEKLFF

abundance: -
d_gene: -
j_gene: TRBJ2-1
v_gene: TRBV7-8
CDR3nt: TGTGCCAGCAGCTTAGAGGAATACTACAATGAGCAGTTCTTC
CDR3aa: CASSLEEYYNEQFF

abundance: -
d_gene: TRBD1
j_gene: TRBJ2-1
v_gene: TRBV10-3
CDR3nt: TGTGCCATCAGTGACAGGGGGTTATCTAAGTTCTTC
CDR3aa: CAISDRGLSKFF

abundance: many
d_gene: -
j_gene: TRBJ2-3
v_gene: TRBV7-2
CDR3nt: TGTGCCAGCAGCCGACCGGGACAAGAGAAGTGGGATACGCAGTATTTT
CDR3aa: CASSRPGQEKWDTQYF

abundance: -
d_gene: -
j_gene: TRBJ1-5
v_gene: TRBV30
CDR3nt: TGTGCCTGGGCAGGGATAGGTCAGCCCCAGCATTTT
CDR3aa: CAWAGIGQPQHF

abundance: many
d_gene: -
j_gene: TRBJ2-7
v_gene: TRBV6-1
CDR3nt: TGTGCCAGCGCACTCGGACGGGCCTACGAGCAGTACTTC
CDR3aa: CASALGRAYEQYF

abundance: many
d_gene: TRBD1
j_gene: TRBJ2-7
v_gene: TRBV7-2
CDR3nt: TGTGCCAGCAGCTTAGACGCATTGGGACAGAACACCTACGAGCAGTACTTC
CDR3aa: CASSLDALGQNTYEQYF

abundance: many
d_gene: TRBD2
j_gene: TRBJ2-3
v_gene: TRBV24-1
CDR3nt: TGTGCCACCGCTTCTAGCGGGAACCGAGATACGCAGTATTTT
CDR3aa: CATASSGNRDTQYF

abundance: many
d_gene: -
j_gene: TRBJ2-7
v_gene: TRBV3-1
CDR3nt: TGTGCCAGCAGCCAAGATGTGGACACATTCTACGAGCAGTACTTC
CDR3aa: CASSQDVDTFYEQYF

abundance: many
d_gene: -
j_gene: TRBJ2-7
v_gene: TRBV11-2
CDR3nt: TGTGCCAGCAGCTTAGGGGGTACCTACGAGCAGTACTTC
CDR3aa: CASSLGGTYEQYF

abundance: few
d_gene: -
j_gene: TRBJ1-1
v_gene: TRBV11-2
CDR3nt: TGTGCCAGCAGTCAAACCACTGAAGCTTTCTTT
CDR3aa: CASSQTTEAFF

abundance: many
d_gene: TRBD2
j_gene: TRBJ2-2
v_gene: TRBV19
CDR3nt: TGTGCCAGTAGTGCGCTGACTAGCGGGGCGAACACCGGGGAGCTGTTTTTT
CDR3aa: CASSALTSGANTGELFF

abundance: many
d_gene: -
j_gene: TRBJ1-2
v_gene: TRBV7-8
CDR3nt: TGTGCCAGCAGCCTGTACAGGGAGAACTATGGCTACACCTTC
CDR3aa: CASSLYRENYGYTF

abundance: -
d_gene: TRBD2
j_gene: TRBJ2-1
v_gene: TRBV30
CDR3nt: TGTGCCTGGTCTGCCGGGACTATAAATGAGCAGTTCTTC
CDR3aa: CAWSAGTINEQFF

abundance: many
d_gene: -
j_gene: TRBJ2-3
v_gene: TRBV30
CDR3nt: TGTGCCTGGAGTTCCGGGAGCACAGATACGCAGTATTTT
CDR3aa: CAWSSGSTDTQYF

abundance: -
d_gene: -
j_gene: TRBJ1-5
v_gene: TRBV28
CDR3nt: TGTGCCAGCAGTTTACCGCGGGGGCCCCAGCATTTT
CDR3aa: CASSLPRGPQHF

abundance: -
d_gene: TRBD1
j_gene: TRBJ2-2
v_gene: TRBV25-1
CDR3nt: TGTGCCAGCAGTGAAAGGACAGGGAGCACCGGGGAGCTGTTTTTT
CDR3aa: CASSERTGSTGELFF

abundance: few
d_gene: -
j_gene: TRBJ2-3
v_gene: TRBV20-1
CDR3nt: TGCAGTGCTACCGGACCAGGCACAGATACGCAGTATTTT
CDR3aa: CSATGPGTDTQYF

abundance: many
d_gene: -
j_gene: TRBJ2-1
v_gene: TRBV7-3
CDR3nt: TGTGCCAGCAGCTTAGTACAGGGTCGGGGTGAGCAGTTCTTC
CDR3aa: CASSLVQGRGEQFF

abundance: -
d_gene: -
j_gene: TRBJ1-6
v_gene: TRBV7-2
CDR3nt: TGTGCCAGCAGCCCCTGGGAGGGCTCGAGCTCCTATAATTCACCCCTCCACTTT
CDR3aa: CASSPWEGSSSYNSPLHF

abundance: few
d_gene: TRBD1
j_gene: TRBJ2-7
v_gene: TRBV7-9
CDR3nt: TGTGCCAGCAGCGTCGGGGACAGGGGGCAGCGTTTC
CDR3aa: CASSVGDRGQRF

abundance: -
d_gene: TRBD1
j_gene: TRBJ2-7
v_gene: TRBV15
CDR3nt: TGTGCCACCAGCAGAGAAGGGGGCGGGTACGAGCAGTACTTC
CDR3aa: CATSREGGGYEQYF

abundance: few
d_gene: TRBD2
j_gene: TRBJ2-7
v_gene: TRBV19
CDR3nt: TGTGCCAGTAAACCTAGCGGCTCCTACGAGCAGTACTTC
CDR3aa: CASKPSGSYEQYF

abundance: many
d_gene: -
j_gene: TRBJ2-1
v_gene: TRBV6-5
CDR3nt: TGTGCCAGCAGTTACTGGGTGGGGAATGAGCAGTTCTTC
CDR3aa: CASSYWVGNEQFF

abundance: many
d_gene: TRBD1
j_gene: TRBJ1-1
v_gene: TRBV12-3/TRBV12-4
CDR3nt: TGTGCCAGCAGTCCCCGGACAGGGGGAAACACTGAAGCTTTCTTT
CDR3aa: CASSPRTGGNTEAFF

abundance: many
d_gene: -
j_gene: TRBJ2-3
v_gene: TRBV5-4
CDR3nt: TGTGCCAGCAGCTTGAGTGGTCGGTCTAGCACAGATACGCAGTATTTT
CDR3aa: CASSLSGRSSTDTQYF

abundance: -
d_gene: TRBD1
j_gene: TRBJ1-1
v_gene: TRBV7-9
CDR3nt: TGTGCCAGCAGCCCGCGGGACAGAAGACCGAACACTGAAGCTTTCTTT
CDR3aa: CASSPRDRRPNTEAFF

abundance: few
d_gene: -
j_gene: TRBJ2-6
v_gene: TRBV9
CDR3nt: TGTGCCAGCACCGCTTCACTGCGGACTGGGGCCAACGTCCTGACTTTC
CDR3aa: CASTASLRTGANVLTF

abundance: few
d_gene: -
j_gene: TRBJ2-1
v_gene: TRBV7-2
CDR3nt: TGTGCCAGCAGCATCGGGACTGGAAGAATATACAATGAGCAGTTCTTC
CDR3aa: CASSIGTGRIYNEQFF

abundance: many
d_gene: TRBD1
j_gene: TRBJ2-5
v_gene: TRBV27
CDR3nt: TGTGCCAGCAGACTGGGACAGATTGATCCAGTAGAGACCCAGTACTTC
CDR3aa: CASRLGQIDPVETQYF

abundance: many
d_gene: -
j_gene: TRBJ2-3
v_gene: TRBV10-3
CDR3nt: TGTGCCACCCAGCGGGACACGTGGTATTTT
CDR3aa: CATQRDTWYF

abundance: few
d_gene: TRBD2
j_gene: TRBJ2-1
v_gene: TRBV20-1
CDR3nt: TGCAGTGCTATCCCCCCCACGGGGGGAGGGAGACAGTTCTTC
CDR3aa: CSAIPPTGGGRQFF

abundance: many
d_gene: -
j_gene: TRBJ1-1
v_gene: TRBV7-9
CDR3nt: TGTGCCAGCAGCGCTACAGGGTTCGGCACTGAAGCTTTCTTT
CDR3aa: CASSATGFGTEAFF

abundance: -
d_gene: -
j_gene: TRBJ1-3
v_gene: TRBV7-9
CDR3nt: TGTGCCAGCAGCCGGGACTTTACTGGAAACACCATATATTTT
CDR3aa: CASSRDFTGNTIYF